The rows below give T cell receptor beta chains drawn from one sample of a study of T cell responses to AZD1222 COVID-19 vaccine. Libraries were prepared by immunoSEQ multiplex PCR; TCRdb keeps only in-frame clonotypes and omits some of them. The top ten hold around 2.5% of the sample, which has about 110,000 clones, over 85% seen once. Source: peripheral blood, taken 28 days after the second AZD1222 dose. These TCRs come from an adult who received the AZD1222 COVID-19 vaccine. The CDR3 runs from the conserved cysteine through the conserved F or W. The order of the fields is V gene, D gene, clone size, J gene, CDR3 DNA, CDR3 protein. The D gene is left open where the match is weak. Some rows mark clone size as missing; the rest say once, few, many or name a class of expanded clone.

v_gene: TRBV27
d_gene: TRBD1
abundance: once
j_gene: TRBJ1-6
CDR3nt: TGTGCCAGCAGTTTGGGCAGGGGGCATTCACCCCTCCACTTT
CDR3aa: CASSLGRGHSPLHF

v_gene: TRBV5-8
d_gene: NA
abundance: NA
j_gene: TRBJ2-7
CDR3nt: TGTGCCAGCAGCCCCGAGAGGGGATGGTACGAGCAGTACTTC
CDR3aa: CASSPERGWYEQYF

v_gene: TRBV15
d_gene: NA
abundance: NA
j_gene: TRBJ2-3
CDR3nt: TGTGCCACCAGTAACAGGGTAACTAGCACAGATACGCAGTATTTT
CDR3aa: CATSNRVTSTDTQYF

v_gene: TRBV18
d_gene: NA
abundance: NA
j_gene: TRBJ2-3
CDR3nt: TGTGCCAGCTCACCACCGGCGGGCACAGATACGCAGTATTTT
CDR3aa: CASSPPAGTDTQYF

v_gene: TRBV5-4
d_gene: NA
abundance: NA
j_gene: TRBJ2-2
CDR3nt: TGTGCCAGCAGCTATCCGGGGGCGAACACCGGGGAGCTGTTTTTT
CDR3aa: CASSYPGANTGELFF

v_gene: TRBV5-1
d_gene: TRBD1
abundance: NA
j_gene: TRBJ1-4
CDR3nt: TGCGCCAGCAGCCGCGGGACAGGGGACGAAAAACTGTTTTTT
CDR3aa: CASSRGTGDEKLFF

v_gene: TRBV19
d_gene: NA
abundance: once
j_gene: TRBJ1-5
CDR3nt: TGTGCCACCTCCGGGAGACACGTTGATCAGCCCCAGCATTTT
CDR3aa: CATSGRHVDQPQHF

v_gene: TRBV9
d_gene: NA
abundance: NA
j_gene: TRBJ1-5
CDR3nt: TGTGCCAGCAGCGTAGGCGTGGGTAGATATCAGCCCCAGCATTTT
CDR3aa: CASSVGVGRYQPQHF

v_gene: TRBV11-2
d_gene: NA
abundance: NA
j_gene: TRBJ2-3
CDR3nt: TGTGCCAGCAGCCCTCCTGGGGGGCTCGTTACGCAGTATTTT
CDR3aa: CASSPPGGLVTQYF

v_gene: TRBV14
d_gene: TRBD1
abundance: NA
j_gene: TRBJ2-7
CDR3nt: TGTGCCAGCAGCCGCGGGACAGGGGGCTACGAGCAGTACTTC
CDR3aa: CASSRGTGGYEQYF

v_gene: TRBV20-1
d_gene: NA
abundance: NA
j_gene: TRBJ2-3
CDR3nt: TGCAGTGCTAGTGCCCGCGAACAGAGCACAGATACGCAGTATTTT
CDR3aa: CSASAREQSTDTQYF

v_gene: TRBV7-9
d_gene: NA
abundance: NA
j_gene: TRBJ2-7
CDR3nt: TGTGCCAGCAGCACAAGCTACGAGCAGTACTTC
CDR3aa: CASSTSYEQYF

v_gene: TRBV2
d_gene: NA
abundance: NA
j_gene: TRBJ2-5
CDR3nt: TGTGCCAGCAGCCAATTAGCGGTCCAAGAGACCCAGTACTTC
CDR3aa: CASSQLAVQETQYF

v_gene: TRBV3-1/TRBV3-2
d_gene: NA
abundance: NA
j_gene: TRBJ1-1
CDR3nt: TGTGCCAGCAGCCGATGGGGCACTGAAGCTTTCTTT
CDR3aa: CASSRWGTEAFF

v_gene: TRBV5-6
d_gene: NA
abundance: once
j_gene: TRBJ1-2
CDR3nt: TGTGCCAGCAGCTTTTGGCAAATGGGCTATGGCTACACCTTC
CDR3aa: CASSFWQMGYGYTF

v_gene: TRBV2
d_gene: NA
abundance: NA
j_gene: TRBJ2-7
CDR3nt: TGTGCCAGCAGTGAGGGGCAGGGAACCTACGAGCAGTACTTC
CDR3aa: CASSEGQGTYEQYF

v_gene: TRBV12-5
d_gene: NA
abundance: NA
j_gene: TRBJ1-2
CDR3nt: TGTGCTAGTGGTTTGGTATTACAGTCTGGCTACACCTTC
CDR3aa: CASGLVLQSGYTF

v_gene: TRBV2
d_gene: TRBD1
abundance: NA
j_gene: TRBJ1-3
CDR3nt: TGTGCCAGCAGAAGACAGGGAGACACCATATATTTT
CDR3aa: CASRRQGDTIYF

v_gene: TRBV5-1
d_gene: TRBD1
abundance: NA
j_gene: TRBJ1-6
CDR3nt: TGCGCCAGCAGCCTCTTGGGACAGAATAATTCACCCCTCCACTTT
CDR3aa: CASSLLGQNNSPLHF

v_gene: TRBV5-1
d_gene: TRBD1
abundance: NA
j_gene: TRBJ1-1
CDR3nt: TGCGCCAGCAGCTCAACCGGGACAGGGAACACTGAAGCTTTCTTT
CDR3aa: CASSSTGTGNTEAFF

v_gene: TRBV7-2
d_gene: NA
abundance: NA
j_gene: TRBJ2-7
CDR3nt: TGTGCCAGCAGCTTAGGTCTGATCTACGAGCAGTACTTC
CDR3aa: CASSLGLIYEQYF

v_gene: TRBV11-2
d_gene: TRBD1
abundance: NA
j_gene: TRBJ2-1
CDR3nt: TGTGCCAGCAGCCCTAGTCCCGACAGGGGATACAATGAGCAGTTCTTC
CDR3aa: CASSPSPDRGYNEQFF

v_gene: TRBV13
d_gene: TRBD2
abundance: NA
j_gene: TRBJ2-3
CDR3nt: TGTGCCAGCAGCTTAGGCCGCTGGGGGGGTACGCAGTATTTT
CDR3aa: CASSLGRWGGTQYF

v_gene: TRBV12-5
d_gene: TRBD1
abundance: NA
j_gene: TRBJ2-2
CDR3nt: TGTGCTAGTTTTGGTCCGGGGACAGAGAACACCGGGGAGCTGTTTTTT
CDR3aa: CASFGPGTENTGELFF

v_gene: TRBV27
d_gene: TRBD2
abundance: NA
j_gene: TRBJ2-7
CDR3nt: TGTGCCAGCAGTCCTGGACTAGACTACGAGCAGTACTTC
CDR3aa: CASSPGLDYEQYF

v_gene: TRBV5-1
d_gene: NA
abundance: NA
j_gene: TRBJ1-3
CDR3nt: TGCGCCAGCAGCTTGTTTACAGGAGGGTCTGGAAACACCATATATTTT
CDR3aa: CASSLFTGGSGNTIYF

v_gene: TRBV2
d_gene: TRBD1
abundance: once
j_gene: TRBJ2-1
CDR3nt: TGTGCCAGCAGCACTCCACAGGGGTCCTACAATGAGCAGTTCTTC
CDR3aa: CASSTPQGSYNEQFF

v_gene: TRBV4-1
d_gene: NA
abundance: NA
j_gene: TRBJ2-1
CDR3nt: TGCGCCAGCAGCCAAGGAATTAGGGGGAGGAATGAGCAGTTCTTC
CDR3aa: CASSQGIRGRNEQFF

v_gene: TRBV6-4
d_gene: NA
abundance: NA
j_gene: TRBJ1-1
CDR3nt: TGTGCCAGCAGTCAGAACCTAAGAACTGAAGCTTTCTTT
CDR3aa: CASSQNLRTEAFF

v_gene: TRBV19
d_gene: TRBD1
abundance: NA
j_gene: TRBJ2-7
CDR3nt: TGTGCCAGCCAAGACAGGGGGCGAGGCGAGCAGTACTTC
CDR3aa: CASQDRGRGEQYF

v_gene: TRBV4-1
d_gene: NA
abundance: NA
j_gene: TRBJ2-2
CDR3nt: TGCGCCAGCAGCCAAGGGTGGGGGCCGGGCACCGGGGAGCTGTTTTTT
CDR3aa: CASSQGWGPGTGELFF

v_gene: TRBV15
d_gene: TRBD1
abundance: NA
j_gene: TRBJ2-5
CDR3nt: TGTGCCACCAGCGTATCGACAGGGTTCCAAGAGACCCAGTACTTC
CDR3aa: CATSVSTGFQETQYF

v_gene: TRBV6-4
d_gene: NA
abundance: NA
j_gene: TRBJ1-1
CDR3nt: TGTGCCAGCAGTGACAGGGGGTTAGACGCCGCTGAAGCTTTCTTT
CDR3aa: CASSDRGLDAAEAFF

v_gene: TRBV7-2
d_gene: NA
abundance: NA
j_gene: TRBJ2-7
CDR3nt: TGTGCCAGCAGCTTAGCGACCCTAGTGGGCTACGAGCAGTACTTC
CDR3aa: CASSLATLVGYEQYF

v_gene: TRBV12-3/TRBV12-4
d_gene: NA
abundance: NA
j_gene: TRBJ2-5
CDR3nt: TGTGCCAGCAGTCCACGGCGGGAGACCCAGTACTTC
CDR3aa: CASSPRRETQYF

v_gene: TRBV5-1
d_gene: NA
abundance: NA
j_gene: TRBJ2-7
CDR3nt: TGCGCCAGCAGCTCTCGAGGCCAGTTCTACGAGCAGTACTTC
CDR3aa: CASSSRGQFYEQYF

v_gene: TRBV11-1
d_gene: NA
abundance: NA
j_gene: TRBJ1-3
CDR3nt: TGTGCCAGCAGCAATCAAGTTGGAAACACCATATATTTT
CDR3aa: CASSNQVGNTIYF